This T cell receptor beta chain stems from a study of T cell repertoires in cytomegalovirus infection. Findings and caveats of the study: HLA-C-restricted CMV-specific TCR beta clonotypes prevailed in the ex vivo response.

Using its own MiXCR run on the reads, TCRdb lists one record per CDR3 protein. This repertoire shows tens of thousands of distinct CDR3 sequences, roughly 18% found once; its top ten account for approximately 53%. CDR3 length: 14 residues. In germline, CDR1 is SGDLS, CDR2 YYNGEE. V was shortened by 3 bases and J by 2 bases, with 11 bases between the two germline ends. This clonotype was detected many times. Its specificity is unknown. This material consisted of CD8+ T cells from cultured PBMCs, taken from culture after CMV antigen stimulation. This TCR was recovered from a human donor in good health (CMV status not recorded). Some clones in this sample may be carry-over from other donors' samples. V and J are TRBV9 and TRBJ2-5, with D maybe TRBD1 (6 bases). The CDR3 spells CASSEGDQQETQYF. CDR3 nucleotides: TGTGCCAGCAGCGAGGGGGACCAACAAGAGACCCAGTACTTC.